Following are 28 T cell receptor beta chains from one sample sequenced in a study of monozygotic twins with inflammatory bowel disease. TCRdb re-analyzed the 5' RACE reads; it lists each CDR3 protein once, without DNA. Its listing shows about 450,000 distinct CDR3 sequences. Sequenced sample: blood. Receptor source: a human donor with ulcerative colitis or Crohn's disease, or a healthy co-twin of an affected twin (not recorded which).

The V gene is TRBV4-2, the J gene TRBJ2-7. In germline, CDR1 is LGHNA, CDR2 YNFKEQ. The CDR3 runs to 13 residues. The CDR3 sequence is CASSQGLGYEQYF.

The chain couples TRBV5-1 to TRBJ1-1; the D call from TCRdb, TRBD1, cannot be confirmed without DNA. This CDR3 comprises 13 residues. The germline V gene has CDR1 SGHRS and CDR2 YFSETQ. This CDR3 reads CASRDSLNTEAFF.

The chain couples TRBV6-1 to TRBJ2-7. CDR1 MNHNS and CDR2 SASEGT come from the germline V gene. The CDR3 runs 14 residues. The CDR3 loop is CATQPTGSSYEQYF.

CDR3 protein: CAISEDRGQTNSPLHF. J is TRBJ1-6 and V is TRBV10-3; as DNA is missing, the TRBD1 call by TCRdb cannot be tested. Germline V lookup: CDR1 ENHRY, CDR2 SYGVKD. The CDR3 runs to 16 residues.

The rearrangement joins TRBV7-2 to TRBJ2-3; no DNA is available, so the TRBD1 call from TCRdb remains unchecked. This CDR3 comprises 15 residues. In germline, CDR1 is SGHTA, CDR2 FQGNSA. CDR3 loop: CASSPRTGITDTQYF.

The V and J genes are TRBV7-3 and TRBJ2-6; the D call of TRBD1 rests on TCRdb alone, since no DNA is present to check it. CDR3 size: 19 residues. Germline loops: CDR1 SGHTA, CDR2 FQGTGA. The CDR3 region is CASSLRGDRVNSGANVLTF.

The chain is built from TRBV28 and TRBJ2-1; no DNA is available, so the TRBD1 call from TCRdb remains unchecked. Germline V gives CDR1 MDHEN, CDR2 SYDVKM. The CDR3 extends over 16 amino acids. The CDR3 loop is CASSPETGGSYNEQFF.

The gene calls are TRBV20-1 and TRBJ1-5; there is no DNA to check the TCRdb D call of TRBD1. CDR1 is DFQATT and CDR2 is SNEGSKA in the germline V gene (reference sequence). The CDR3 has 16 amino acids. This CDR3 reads CSAEEGVGSSNQPQHF.

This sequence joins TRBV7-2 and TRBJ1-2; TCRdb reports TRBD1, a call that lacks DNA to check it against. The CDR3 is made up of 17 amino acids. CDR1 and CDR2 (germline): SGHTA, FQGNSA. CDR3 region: CASSLVGYTRENYGYTF. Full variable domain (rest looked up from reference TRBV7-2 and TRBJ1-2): GAGVSQSPSNKVTEKGKDVELRCDPISGHTALYWYRQSLGQGLEFLIYFQGNSAPDKSGLPSDRFSAERTGGSVSTLTIQRTQQEDSAVYLCASSLVGYTRENYGYTFGSGTRLTVV.

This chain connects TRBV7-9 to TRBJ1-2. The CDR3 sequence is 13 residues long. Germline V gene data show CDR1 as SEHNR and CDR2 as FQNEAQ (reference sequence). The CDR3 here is CASSLGEAAGYTF.

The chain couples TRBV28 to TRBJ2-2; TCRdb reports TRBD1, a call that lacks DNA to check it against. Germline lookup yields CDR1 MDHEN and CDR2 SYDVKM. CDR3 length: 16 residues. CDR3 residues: CASSLGAGPNTGELFF. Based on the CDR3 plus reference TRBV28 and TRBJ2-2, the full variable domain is DVKVTQSSRYLVKRTGEKVFLECVQDMDHENMFWYRQDPGLGLRLIYFSYDVKMKEKGDIPEGYSVSREKKERFSLILESASTNQTSMYLCASSLGAGPNTGELFFGEGSRLTVL.

The CDR3 here is CARSRGQVGNEQFF. The V and J genes are TRBV13 and TRBJ2-1; lacking DNA, the TRBD1 call made by TCRdb goes unchecked. Germline V CDR1 and CDR2: PRHDT, FYEKMQ (reference sequence). The CDR3 runs 14 residues. Full variable domain (remainder filled in from reference TRBV13 and TRBJ2-1): AAGVIQSPRHLIKEKRETATLKCYPIPRHDTVYWYQQGPGQDPQFLISFYEKMQSDKGSIPDRFSAQQFSDYHSELNMSSLELGDSALYFCARSRGQVGNEQFFGPGTRLTVL.

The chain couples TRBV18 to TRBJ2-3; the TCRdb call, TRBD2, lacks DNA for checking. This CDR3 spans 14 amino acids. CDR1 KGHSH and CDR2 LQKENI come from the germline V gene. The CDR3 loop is CASSPTSIADTQYF.

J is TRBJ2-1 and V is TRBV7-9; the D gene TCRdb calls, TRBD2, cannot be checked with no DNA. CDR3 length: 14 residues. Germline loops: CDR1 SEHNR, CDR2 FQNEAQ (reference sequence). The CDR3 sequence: CASSLAVRAGEQFF. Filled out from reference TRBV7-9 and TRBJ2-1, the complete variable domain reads DTGVSQNPRHKITKRGQNVTFRCDPISEHNRLYWYRQTLGQGPEFLTYFQNEAQLEKSRLLSDRFSAERPKGSFSTLEIQRTEQGDSAMYLCASSLAVRAGEQFFGPGTRLTVL.

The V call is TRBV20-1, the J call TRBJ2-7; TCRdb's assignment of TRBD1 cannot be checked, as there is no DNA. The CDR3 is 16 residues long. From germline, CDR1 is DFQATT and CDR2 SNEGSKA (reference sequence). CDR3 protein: CSATALSQGKEYEQYF.

Here the CDR3 reads CASADVKWAGYSYTF. This chain links TRBV10-3 with TRBJ1-2; the D gene TCRdb calls, TRBD1, cannot be checked with no DNA. The length of the CDR3 is 15 residues. CDR1 is ENHRY, CDR2 SYGVKD, per germline.

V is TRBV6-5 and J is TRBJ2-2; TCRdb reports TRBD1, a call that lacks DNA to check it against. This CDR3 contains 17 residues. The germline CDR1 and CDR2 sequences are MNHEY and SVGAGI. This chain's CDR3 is CASSYWGGRLNTGELFF.

The CDR3 is CASSIQLAGDNEQFF. The V and J genes are TRBV6-5 and TRBJ2-1; the TCRdb D gene call, TRBD2, has no DNA to confirm it. The CDR3 loop spans 15 amino acids. Germline V CDR1 and CDR2: MNHEY, SVGAGI.

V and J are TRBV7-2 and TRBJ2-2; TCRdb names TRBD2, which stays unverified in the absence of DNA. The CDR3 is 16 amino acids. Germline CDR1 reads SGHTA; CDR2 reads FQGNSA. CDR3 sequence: CASSLVAGTNTGELFF.

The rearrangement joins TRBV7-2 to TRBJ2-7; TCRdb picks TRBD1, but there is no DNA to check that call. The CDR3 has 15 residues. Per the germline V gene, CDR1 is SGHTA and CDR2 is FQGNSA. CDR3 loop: CASTRDRAFPYEQYF.

The CDR3 is CASSSLAGLAEAFF. The V gene is TRBV7-9, the J gene TRBJ1-1; the TCRdb call, TRBD1, lacks DNA for checking. The CDR3 is made up of 14 amino acids. The germline CDR1 and CDR2 sequences are SEHNR and FQNEAQ (reference sequence).

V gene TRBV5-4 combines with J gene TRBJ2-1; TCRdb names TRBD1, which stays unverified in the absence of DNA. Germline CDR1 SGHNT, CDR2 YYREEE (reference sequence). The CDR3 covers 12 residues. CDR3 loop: CASSRDRNEQFF.

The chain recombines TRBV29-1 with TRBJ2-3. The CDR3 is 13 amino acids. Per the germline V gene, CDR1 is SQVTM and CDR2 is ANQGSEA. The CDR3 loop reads CSVGTISTDTQYF.

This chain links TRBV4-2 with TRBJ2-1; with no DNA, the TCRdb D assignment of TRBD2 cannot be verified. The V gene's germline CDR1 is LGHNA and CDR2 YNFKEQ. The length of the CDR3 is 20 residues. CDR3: CASSQVGGKRGGATYNEQFF.

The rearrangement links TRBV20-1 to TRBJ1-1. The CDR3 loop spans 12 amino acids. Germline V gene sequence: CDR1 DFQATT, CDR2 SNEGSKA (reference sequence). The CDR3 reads CSATWGSTEAFF.

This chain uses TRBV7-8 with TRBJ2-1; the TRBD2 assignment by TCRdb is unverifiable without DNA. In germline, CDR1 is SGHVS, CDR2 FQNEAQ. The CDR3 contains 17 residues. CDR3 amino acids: CASSLARRLAGNNEQFF.

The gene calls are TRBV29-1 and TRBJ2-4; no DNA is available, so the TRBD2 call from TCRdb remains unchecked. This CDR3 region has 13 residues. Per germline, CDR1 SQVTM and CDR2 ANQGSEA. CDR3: CSVGHSGGNIQYF.

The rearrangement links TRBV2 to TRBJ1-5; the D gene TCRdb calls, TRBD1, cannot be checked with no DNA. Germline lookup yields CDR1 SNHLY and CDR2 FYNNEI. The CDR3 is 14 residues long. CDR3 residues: CASSAQGSNQPQHF.